The rows below give T cell receptor beta chains drawn from one sample of a study of cytomegalovirus exposure and HLA in healthy donors. Repertoires were generated with immunoSEQ multiplex PCR, while TCRdb's copy carries only in-frame clones and drops some. The table counts tens of thousands of clones; 3% to 4% lies in the top ten. Sequenced material: PBMCs. The receptors were gathered from a man younger than 35 in good health and CMV-seropositive. CDR3s include the opening cysteine and the closing phenylalanine or tryptophan. Each record gives: J gene, V gene, CDR3 length, D gene, CDR3 protein, CDR3 DNA. The D gene is left open where the match is weak.

j_gene: TRBJ1-2; v_gene: TRBV27; len: 13; d_gene: -; CDR3aa: CASSSDSYYGYTF; CDR3nt: TGTGCCAGCAGTTCCGACAGTTACTATGGCTACACCTTC
j_gene: TRBJ2-1; v_gene: TRBV27; len: 17; d_gene: TRBD2; CDR3aa: CASSGPPGREFHNEQFF; CDR3nt: TGTGCCAGCAGCGGGCCCCCGGGGCGGGAGTTCCACAATGAGCAGTTCTTC
j_gene: TRBJ1-2; v_gene: TRBV27; len: 13; d_gene: TRBD1; CDR3aa: CASWTGGTYGYTF; CDR3nt: TGTGCCAGCTGGACAGGGGGTACCTATGGCTACACCTTC
j_gene: TRBJ2-7; v_gene: TRBV28; len: 16; d_gene: TRBD1; CDR3aa: CASSPFPDRGTYEQYF; CDR3nt: TGTGCCAGCAGTCCCTTCCCGGACAGGGGGACCTACGAGCAGTACTTC
j_gene: TRBJ2-3; v_gene: TRBV4-2; len: 17; d_gene: -; CDR3aa: CAGSQPYMGESTDTQYF; CDR3nt: TGTGCCGGCAGCCAACCTTATATGGGCGAGAGCACAGATACGCAGTATTTT
j_gene: TRBJ1-1; v_gene: TRBV28; len: 10; d_gene: -; CDR3aa: CASRQGEAFF; CDR3nt: TGTGCCAGCAGACAGGGAGAAGCTTTCTTT
j_gene: TRBJ1-2; v_gene: TRBV25-1; len: 18; d_gene: TRBD1; CDR3aa: CASKPSGTGGSANYGYTF; CDR3nt: TGTGCCAGCAAGCCTTCCGGGACAGGGGGATCGGCTAACTATGGCTACACCTTC
j_gene: TRBJ1-4; v_gene: TRBV5-1; len: 15; d_gene: -; CDR3aa: CASSPDPFRSEKLFF; CDR3nt: TGCGCCAGCAGCCCAGACCCCTTTAGGAGCGAAAAACTGTTTTTT
j_gene: TRBJ1-5; v_gene: TRBV6-6; len: 13; d_gene: -; CDR3aa: CASSNRFNQPQHF; CDR3nt: TGTGCCAGCAGTAACAGATTTAATCAGCCCCAGCATTTT
j_gene: TRBJ2-5; v_gene: TRBV25-1; len: 14; d_gene: TRBD2; CDR3aa: CASSRGTSGETQYF; CDR3nt: TGTGCCAGCAGTCGCGGGACTAGCGGGGAGACCCAGTACTTC
j_gene: TRBJ2-2; v_gene: TRBV10-3; len: 13; d_gene: TRBD2; CDR3aa: CAISREGAGELFF; CDR3nt: TGTGCCATCTCCCGGGAGGGAGCCGGGGAGCTGTTTTTT
j_gene: TRBJ2-7; v_gene: TRBV25-1; len: 13; d_gene: TRBD1; CDR3aa: CASSVQGAYEQYF; CDR3nt: TGTGCCAGCAGTGTACAGGGGGCCTACGAGCAGTACTTC
j_gene: TRBJ1-6; v_gene: TRBV7-8; len: 14; d_gene: -; CDR3aa: CASSPGGANSPLHF; CDR3nt: TGTGCCAGCAGCCCGGGGGGGGCCAATTCACCCCTCCACTTT
j_gene: TRBJ2-2; v_gene: TRBV5-4; len: 13; d_gene: -; CDR3aa: CASSPMRAGELFF; CDR3nt: TGTGCCAGCAGCCCAATGCGGGCGGGGGAGCTGTTTTTT
j_gene: TRBJ1-1; v_gene: TRBV5-1; len: 14; d_gene: TRBD1; CDR3aa: CASSQGQGQTEAFF; CDR3nt: TGCGCCAGCAGCCAGGGACAGGGACAAACTGAAGCTTTCTTT
j_gene: TRBJ1-1; v_gene: TRBV9; len: 13; d_gene: -; CDR3aa: CASSVQANTEAFF; CDR3nt: TGTGCCAGCAGCGTACAGGCGAACACTGAAGCTTTCTTT
j_gene: TRBJ2-1; v_gene: TRBV29-1; len: 13; d_gene: -; CDR3aa: CSVPGFSYNEQFF; CDR3nt: TGCAGCGTTCCAGGTTTTTCGTACAATGAGCAGTTCTTC
j_gene: TRBJ1-1; v_gene: TRBV11-3; len: 15; d_gene: -; CDR3aa: CASSLDSSGLTEAFF; CDR3nt: TGTGCCAGCAGCTTAGACAGCTCAGGACTCACTGAAGCTTTCTTT
j_gene: TRBJ2-7; v_gene: TRBV5-1; len: 14; d_gene: -; CDR3aa: CASSLPGGPYGQYF; CDR3nt: TGCGCCAGCAGCTTGCCCGGGGGTCCCTACGGGCAGTACTTC
j_gene: TRBJ1-2; v_gene: TRBV7-2; len: 15; d_gene: TRBD1; CDR3aa: CASSSTWDSPGGYTF; CDR3nt: TGTGCCAGCAGCTCCACCTGGGACAGCCCCGGTGGCTACACCTTC
j_gene: TRBJ2-2; v_gene: TRBV5-6; len: 13; d_gene: -; CDR3aa: CASSPGGSGELFF; CDR3nt: TGTGCCAGCAGCCCCGGGGGTTCCGGGGAGCTGTTTTTT
j_gene: TRBJ2-7; v_gene: TRBV5-1; len: 13; d_gene: -; CDR3aa: CASSLTGNYEQYF; CDR3nt: TGCGCCAGCAGCTTGACAGGAAACTACGAGCAGTACTTC
j_gene: TRBJ2-7; v_gene: TRBV27; len: 16; d_gene: -; CDR3aa: CASSLNPTGIAYEQYF; CDR3nt: TGTGCCAGCAGTTTGAACCCAACAGGGATCGCCTACGAGCAGTACTTC
j_gene: TRBJ2-7; v_gene: TRBV6-1; len: 13; d_gene: -; CDR3aa: CASSLTSSYEQYF; CDR3nt: TGTGCCAGCAGCCTCACGAGCTCCTACGAGCAGTACTTC
j_gene: TRBJ2-1; v_gene: TRBV5-1; len: 15; d_gene: TRBD2; CDR3aa: CASSSTGTSVKEQFF; CDR3nt: TGCGCCAGCAGCTCGACCGGGACTAGCGTGAAGGAGCAGTTCTTC
j_gene: TRBJ1-1; v_gene: TRBV18; len: 13; d_gene: TRBD1; CDR3aa: CASSPGQRDEAFF; CDR3nt: TGTGCCAGCTCACCGGGACAGAGGGATGAAGCTTTCTTT
j_gene: TRBJ1-5; v_gene: TRBV19; len: 16; d_gene: TRBD1; CDR3aa: CATLPGQGADTQPQHF; CDR3nt: TGTGCCACCCTCCCGGGACAGGGGGCCGACACTCAGCCCCAGCATTTT
j_gene: TRBJ2-3; v_gene: TRBV7-2; len: 16; d_gene: TRBD2; CDR3aa: CASSSFSGRDTDTQYF; CDR3nt: TGTGCCAGCAGCTCATTTAGCGGGAGAGACACAGATACGCAGTATTTT
j_gene: TRBJ2-3; v_gene: TRBV7-9; len: 15; d_gene: TRBD1; CDR3aa: CASSPPPGQGRPGDF; CDR3nt: TGTGCCAGCAGCCCCCCCCCGGGACAGGGGAGGCCTGGGGATTTT
j_gene: TRBJ2-1; v_gene: TRBV11-3; len: 18; d_gene: -; CDR3aa: CASSLSPMRADQYNEQFF; CDR3nt: TGTGCCAGCAGCTTATCCCCAATGAGGGCTGATCAATACAATGAGCAGTTCTTC
j_gene: TRBJ1-5; v_gene: TRBV10-2; len: 13; d_gene: TRBD1; CDR3aa: CASRDRVDQPQHF; CDR3nt: TGCGCCAGCCGGGACAGGGTGGATCAGCCCCAGCATTTT
j_gene: TRBJ1-6; v_gene: TRBV28; len: 15; d_gene: -; CDR3aa: CASSHTGKGNSPLHF; CDR3nt: TGTGCCAGCAGTCACACAGGGAAGGGGAATTCACCCCTCCACTTT
j_gene: TRBJ2-1; v_gene: TRBV29-1; len: 14; d_gene: TRBD1; CDR3aa: CSVGGQGNRNEQFF; CDR3nt: TGCAGCGTTGGGGGACAGGGGAATCGCAATGAGCAGTTCTTC
j_gene: TRBJ2-4; v_gene: TRBV27; len: 14; d_gene: -; CDR3aa: CASSRRLAKNIQYF; CDR3nt: TGTGCCAGCAGTAGAAGACTAGCCAAAAACATTCAGTACTTC
j_gene: TRBJ1-3; v_gene: TRBV7-9; len: 14; d_gene: -; CDR3aa: CASSFLTAGNTIYF; CDR3nt: TGTGCCAGCAGCTTTCTGACAGCTGGAAACACCATATATTTT
j_gene: TRBJ1-3; v_gene: TRBV18; len: 14; d_gene: TRBD1; CDR3aa: CASSYGQAGNTIYF; CDR3nt: TGTGCCAGCTCATATGGACAGGCTGGAAACACCATATATTTT
j_gene: TRBJ2-5; v_gene: TRBV18; len: 15; d_gene: TRBD1; CDR3aa: CASLNSGTDQETQYF; CDR3nt: TGTGCCAGCTTAAACTCCGGGACAGACCAAGAGACCCAGTACTTC
j_gene: TRBJ1-6; v_gene: TRBV19; len: 15; d_gene: -; CDR3aa: CASSVQGFSNSPLHF; CDR3nt: TGTGCCAGTAGTGTACAGGGTTTTTCGAATTCACCCCTCCACTTT
j_gene: TRBJ2-7; v_gene: TRBV19; len: 15; d_gene: -; CDR3aa: CASSRETGQPYEQYF; CDR3nt: TGTGCCAGTAGTCGAGAGACAGGTCAGCCCTACGAGCAGTACTTC
j_gene: TRBJ2-7; v_gene: TRBV5-4; len: 16; d_gene: TRBD1; CDR3aa: CASSSGGQRSSYEQYF; CDR3nt: TGTGCCAGCAGCTCTGGGGGACAGAGGAGCTCCTACGAGCAGTACTTC
j_gene: TRBJ2-1; v_gene: TRBV6-1; len: 15; d_gene: TRBD2; CDR3aa: CASSEVSSGSLEQFF; CDR3nt: TGTGCCAGCAGTGAAGTTTCTAGCGGGAGCTTAGAGCAGTTCTTC
j_gene: TRBJ2-3; v_gene: TRBV5-1; len: 14; d_gene: -; CDR3aa: CASSIRQSTDTQYF; CDR3nt: TGCGCCAGCAGCATCCGACAGAGCACAGATACGCAGTATTTT